This T cell receptor beta chain originates from a study of regulatory T cells in long-lasting Graves disease. Broader study findings: Comparison showed that persistent patients shared more public clonotypes (about 2,600) than new patients (966). Thyroid tissue went unexamined; only peripheral blood was analyzed.

The CDR3 covers 15 residues. J gave up 2 bases and V 3 bases, and 5 bases lay outside the gene matches. Germline CDR1 reads SGHRS; CDR2 reads YFSETQ. Time point described: newly diagnosed GD, antithyroid drugs for less than 3 months. PBMCs were the source of the RNA used for TCR sequencing. For this clonotype: Its specificity is unknown.

Construction of the TCR beta libraries employed iRepertoire HTBI primers in conjunction with Arm-PCR of CDR3 regions. One entry per CDR3 protein, called by TCRdb with MiXCR from the multiplex PCR reads. The repertoire holds about 370,000 distinct CDR3 sequences, with about a sixth as singletons. Source: peripheral blood mononuclear cells (PBMCs), taken at new diagnosis, from a patient treated with antithyroid drugs. The sequence was obtained from a female donor with Graves disease. The J gene is TRBJ2-4, the V gene TRBV5-1; 7 bases are a match to TRBD2. CDR3 coding DNA: TGCGCCAGCAGCTCTACGGGGGGAACCAAAAACATTCAGTACTTC. Translating it yields CASSSTGGTKNIQYF.